This T cell receptor (beta chain) emerged from a study of blood T cell repertoires in COVID-19. Study in general: Nucleic acid was either cDNA or gDNA, and it came from T cells, B-cell-depleted T cells, or PBMCs.

The CDR3 totals 13 residues. The J segment lost 5 bases and the V segment lost 5 bases, leaving 6 bases of the junction unmatched. Germline V gene data show CDR1 as LNHNV and CDR2 as YYDKDF (reference sequence). Generated by immunoSEQ multiplex PCR, the TCRdb table keeps only in-frame clones and is missing some. The table lists just under 100,000 clones, more than 70% of them singletons. Sequenced: peripheral blood. This chain links TRBV15 with TRBJ2-7, with 7 bases that match TRBD2. This TCR was sampled from a woman in her fifties or sixties in a cohort sampled during active or convalescent COVID-19. The chain's CDR3 is CATSEGRANEQYF. CDR3 DNA sequence: TGTGCCACCAGCGAGGGGAGGGCCAACGAGCAGTACTTC.